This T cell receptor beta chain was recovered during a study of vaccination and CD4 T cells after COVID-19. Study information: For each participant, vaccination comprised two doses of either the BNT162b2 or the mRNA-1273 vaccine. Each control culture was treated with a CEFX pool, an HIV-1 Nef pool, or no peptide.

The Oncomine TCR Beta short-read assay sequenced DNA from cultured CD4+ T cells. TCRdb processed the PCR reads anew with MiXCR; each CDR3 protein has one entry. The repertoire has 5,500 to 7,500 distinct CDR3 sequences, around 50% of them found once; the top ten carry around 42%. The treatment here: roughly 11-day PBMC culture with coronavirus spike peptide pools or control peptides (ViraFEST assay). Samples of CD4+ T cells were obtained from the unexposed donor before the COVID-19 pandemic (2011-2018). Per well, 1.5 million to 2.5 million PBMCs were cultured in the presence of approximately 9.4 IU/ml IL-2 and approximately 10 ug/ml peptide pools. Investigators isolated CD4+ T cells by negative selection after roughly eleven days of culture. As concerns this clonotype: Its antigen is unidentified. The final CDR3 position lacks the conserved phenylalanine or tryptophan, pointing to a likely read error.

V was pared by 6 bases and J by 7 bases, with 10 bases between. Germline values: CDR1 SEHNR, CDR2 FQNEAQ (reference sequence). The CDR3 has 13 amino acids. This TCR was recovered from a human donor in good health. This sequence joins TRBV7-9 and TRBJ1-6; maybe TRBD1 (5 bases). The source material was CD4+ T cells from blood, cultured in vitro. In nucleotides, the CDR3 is TGTGCCAGCAGGGGGCAGCTAAATTCACCCCTCCACTCT. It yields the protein CASRGQLNSPLHS.